A selection of T cell receptor beta chains follows, all from one sample in a study of blood T cell repertoires in COVID-19. TCRdb's table, derived via immunoSEQ multiplex PCR, lists solely in-frame clones and lacks some. The repertoire has more than 95,000 clones, around 88% of them found once; the top ten carry about 3%. Sample: peripheral blood. The origin of the receptors is a human donor in a cohort sampled during active COVID-19. Each CDR3 is given with its conserved first and last residue. The D gene is left open where the match is weak. Some rows mark clone size as missing; the rest say once, few, many or name a class of expanded clone.

d_call clone_size j_call v_call cdr3_nt cdr3_aa
. . TRBJ1-3 TRBV5-4 TGTGCCAGCAGCACTAACAGGGCAATGCTGGGAAACACCATATATTTT CASSTNRAMLGNTIYF
TRBD1 . TRBJ2-7 TRBV14 TGTGCCAGCAGCCTATCAGGACAGGTGGAGCAGTACTTC CASSLSGQVEQYF
. . TRBJ1-1 TRBV5-5 TGTGCCAGCAGCTTGAGGCGGGCGGAGGCTGAAGCTTTCTTT CASSLRRAEAEAFF
TRBD1 . TRBJ2-3 TRBV19 TGTGCCAGTAGTAGGACAGGGGGCTTATTCACAGATACGCAGTATTTT CASSRTGGLFTDTQYF
TRBD1 once TRBJ2-1 TRBV5-1 TGCGCCAGCAGCCGGGGACAGGGTGAGCAGTTCTTC CASSRGQGEQFF
. . TRBJ1-1 TRBV21-1 TGTGCCAGCAGCAAAGGGACTCAGTGCACTGAAGCTTTCTTT CASSKGTQCTEAFF
. . TRBJ2-7 TRBV15 TGTGCCACCAGCAGAGGAAAGTCAGGGGGGATCTACGAGCAGTACTTC CATSRGKSGGIYEQYF
. . TRBJ2-5 TRBV7-2 TGTGCCAGCAGCTTCTTGGGGGCGCAAGAGACCCAGTACTTC CASSFLGAQETQYF
TRBD2 . TRBJ2-2 TRBV7-9 TGTGCCAGCAGCTTAGGAGCGGGGTTCTACACCGGGGAGCTGTTTTTT CASSLGAGFYTGELFF
. . TRBJ2-2 TRBV18 TGTGCCAGCTCGCTACGAGGGAAGCTCGACACCGGGGAGCTGTTTTTT CASSLRGKLDTGELFF
. . TRBJ2-5 TRBV19 TGTGCCAGTAGTAACCCCTACAGGGCCCGAATGACCCAGTACTTC CASSNPYRARMTQYF
. . TRBJ2-4 TRBV9 TGTGCCAGCACCCCCGGGTCTCTGGAAAACATTCAGTACTTC CASTPGSLENIQYF
TRBD2 . TRBJ2-7 TRBV12-3/TRBV12-4 TGTGCCACAAGAGCGGGAGTATCTTTTGAGCAGTACTTC CATRAGVSFEQYF
. . TRBJ2-1 TRBV5-1 TGCGCCAGCAGACCCCCGCGAGAAATCCCCCATGAGCAGTTCTTC CASRPPREIPHEQFF
TRBD1 . TRBJ2-7 TRBV3-1/TRBV3-2 TGTGCCAGCAGCTTCACAGGGGCCTACGAGCAGTACTTC CASSFTGAYEQYF
. . TRBJ1-2 TRBV3-1/TRBV3-2 TGTGCCTCAGACCCGCGGGACGGACATGGCTACACCTTC CASDPRDGHGYTF
. . TRBJ2-3 TRBV6-5 TGTGCCAGCAGTCTACTAGCCAAAGCCACAGATACGCAGTATTTT CASSLLAKATDTQYF
TRBD2 . TRBJ2-1 TRBV5-1 TGCGCCAGCAGCTCTGTACTAGCGGGGGGATCCAATGAGCAGTTCTTC CASSSVLAGGSNEQFF
TRBD1 . TRBJ1-5 TRBV19 TGTGCCAGTAGTACGACTGGGACAGGGGGCAATCAGCCCCAGCATTTT CASSTTGTGGNQPQHF
TRBD1 . TRBJ2-7 TRBV19 TGTGCCAGTAGTATAGATCGAGGGACAGGGGGCGACGAGCAGTACTTC CASSIDRGTGGDEQYF
TRBD2 . TRBJ2-3 TRBV28 TGTGCCAGCAGGCCGGGGGGACTCACAGATACGCAGTATTTT CASRPGGLTDTQYF
. . TRBJ2-3 TRBV6-4 TGTGCCAGCAGTGATAGATTTCAAGATACGCAGTATTTT CASSDRFQDTQYF
. . TRBJ2-7 TRBV30 TGTGCCTGTCCCGGGACATTCTCCTACGAGCAGTACTTC CACPGTFSYEQYF
TRBD1 few TRBJ1-2 TRBV6-5 TGTGCCAGCAGTCCTAACGCCGGGACAGGGTCGGGCTACACCTTC CASSPNAGTGSGYTF
TRBD1 . TRBJ2-7 TRBV19 TGTGCCAGTAGTGACAGGGGGACGACCTACGAGCAGTACTTC CASSDRGTTYEQYF
. . TRBJ1-2 TRBV5-4 TGTGCCAGCAGCCGCGGACAGTTAAACTATGGCTACACCTTC CASSRGQLNYGYTF
TRBD2 . TRBJ2-1 TRBV7-2 TGTGCCAGCAGCTTATTCGGGAGGAGGTGGGAGCAGTTCTTC CASSLFGRRWEQFF
. . TRBJ1-2 TRBV30 TGTGCCTGGAGTACAGACTATGGCTACACCTTC CAWSTDYGYTF
TRBD2 . TRBJ2-1 TRBV5-1 TGCGCCAGCAGGGAGTACGGACTAGCGGGGTTGGAGCAGTTCTTC CASREYGLAGLEQFF
. . TRBJ2-3 TRBV7-2 TGTGCCAGCAGCTTAAATTCAGGGACAGATACGCAGTATTTT CASSLNSGTDTQYF
TRBD1 . TRBJ2-7 TRBV18 TGTGCCAGCTCCCCACTAACTCCGGGACAGGGCCTAACCTACGAGCAGTACTTC CASSPLTPGQGLTYEQYF
. . TRBJ2-1 TRBV6-2/TRBV6-3 TGTGCCAGCAGTTACCTACCCCGGAGGGAGGTGGCCTACAATGAGCAGTTCTTC CASSYLPRREVAYNEQFF
. . TRBJ2-5 TRBV4-1 TGCGCCAGCAGCCAAGTCAAAGCTCAAGAGACCCAGTACTTC CASSQVKAQETQYF
. . TRBJ1-4 TRBV3-1/TRBV3-2 TGTGCCAGCAGCCTCAAGGCTGCAGGGGCTAATGAAAAACTGTTTTTT CASSLKAAGANEKLFF
. . TRBJ2-1 TRBV5-1 TGCGCCAGCCTCTTGGGGACTGCCCCAAATGAGCAGTTCTTC CASLLGTAPNEQFF
. . TRBJ1-1 TRBV5-1 TGCGCCAGCAACCCTGGGTATGCGGGAATGAACACTGAAGCTTTCTTT CASNPGYAGMNTEAFF
. . TRBJ1-4 TRBV19 TGTGCCAGTAGTAGGCAGTACGAAAAACTGTTTTTT CASSRQYEKLFF
. . TRBJ2-7 TRBV6-2/TRBV6-3 TGTGCCAGCAGTTACAGGCCGACACGGAGGTTTTACGAGCAGTACTTC CASSYRPTRRFYEQYF
. . TRBJ2-7 TRBV28 TGTGCCAGCAGTTCCCCCCGGGGCTACGAGCAGTACTTC CASSSPRGYEQYF
TRBD1 once TRBJ2-5 TRBV7-2 TGTGCCAGCAGCCCGAACGGACAGGCCCAAGAGACCCAGTACTTC CASSPNGQAQETQYF
. . TRBJ2-3 TRBV5-4 TGTGCCAGCAGCTTGGTAGCGACCGCAGATACGCAGTATTTT CASSLVATADTQYF
. . TRBJ1-6 TRBV28 TGTGCCAGCAGCGCCCCGGGGGGGTATAATTCACCCCTCCACTTT CASSAPGGYNSPLHF
TRBD2 . TRBJ2-1 TRBV12-5 TGTGCTAGTGGTTTGGCGACTAGCGGGAGGATAAACAATGAGCAGTTCTTC CASGLATSGRINNEQFF
. . TRBJ1-5 TRBV18 TGTGCCAGCTCACCAGAGACAGGTAGAAGCAATCAGCCCCAGCATTTT CASSPETGRSNQPQHF
. . TRBJ2-2 TRBV5-1 TGCGCCAGCAGCTTGGCCGGCGCAGGGGAGTGGACCGGGGAGCTGTTTTTT CASSLAGAGEWTGELFF